This T cell receptor beta chain was obtained from a study of early T cells in non-severe SARS-CoV-2 infection. Looking at the study overall: The study sequenced bulk RNA from unsorted whole blood, with chains unpaired.

Study findings and constraints: In VDJdb matching, anti-spike CD8 responses were favored while private and CD4 specificities went missing.

This clonotype was found a few times. Its target is unknown. Germline assignment: CDR1 DFQATT and CDR2 SNEGSKA (reference sequence). This CDR3 has 18 residues. V dropped 6 bases and J dropped 0; count of bases not matched to a gene: 16. Attachment of unique molecular identifiers was made to individual cDNA molecules. TCRdb used MiXCR to reprocess the 5' RACE reads, holding one entry per CDR3 protein. The data show 60,000 to 65,000 distinct CDR3 sequences, roughly 8.8% seen once. The sequencing sample was made of whole blood. The V and J genes are TRBV20-1 and TRBJ2-3; 9 positions match TRBD2. The clonotype comes from an adult who was a healthcare worker with PCR-confirmed SARS-CoV-2 infection or an uninfected control (not recorded which). The CDR3 reads CSAAKSISGGSSTDTQYF. The CDR3 nucleotides read TGCAGTGCAGCGAAATCGATTAGCGGGGGTTCTAGCACAGATACGCAGTATTTT.